These 8 T cell receptor beta chains share one sample of origin, sequenced in a study of OX40 agonist ivuxolimab in advanced cancers. Measured with immunoSEQ multiplex PCR; TCRdb has only the in-frame clones, and not every one. The table includes tens of thousands of clones, 85% to 90% detected once. The material sequenced was CD4+ or CD8+ T cells sorted from blood, taken in a trial of the OX40 agonist ivuxolimab. These receptor sequences come from an adult with an advanced solid tumor such as melanoma, head and neck, liver or kidney cancer.

The chain joins TRBV11-2 to TRBJ2-1, with 7 bases identical to TRBD2. The V gene end was trimmed by 5 bases and the J gene end by 12 bases; junction bases not matched to a gene: 10. Looked up from germline, CDR1 is SGHAT and CDR2 is FQNNGV. The CDR3 is made up of 13 amino acids. CDR3 sequence reads: CASSPTTSASQFF. DNA for the CDR3: TGTGCCAGCAGCCCGACCACTAGCGCCTCGCAGTTCTTC.

V and J are TRBV20-1 and TRBJ1-1; D is unclear. Germline V gene data show CDR1 as DFQATT and CDR2 as SNEGSKA (reference sequence). The V and J ends lost 3 bases and 9 bases respectively, with 11 bases between them. The CDR3 runs 11 residues. CDR3 protein: CSASGGRKAFF. Written as DNA, the CDR3 is TGCAGTGCTAGTGGCGGGAGAAAAGCTTTCTTT.

This clone has only a few counts. This chain joins TRBV7-9 and TRBJ1-1, with D possibly matching TRBD1 (6 bases). Trimming removed 5 bases from V and 8 bases from J, with 12 bases in between. The germline CDR1 and CDR2 sequences are SEHNR and FQNEAQ (reference sequence). The length of the CDR3 is 12 residues. The CDR3 region has the DNA TGTGCCAGCAGCCGAGACCAGGGGGAAGCTTTCTTT. As protein: CASSRDQGEAFF.

The chain joins TRBV19 to TRBJ2-7; D is unclear. CDR1 is LNHDA, CDR2 SQIVND, per germline (reference sequence). Trimming stripped 2 bases from V and 2 bases from J, with 13 bases between. The CDR3 is 15 residues long. The chain's CDR3 is CASSIFYQDPYEQYF. CDR3 DNA sequence: TGTGCCAGTAGTATATTTTATCAGGACCCCTACGAGCAGTACTTC.

V and J are TRBV5-1 and TRBJ2-3; unclear D gene. V gave up 2 bases and J gave up 4 bases, with 8 bases separating them. Germline V gene lookup returns CDR1 SGHRS and CDR2 YFSETQ. The CDR3 has 13 amino acids. The DNA of the CDR3 is TGCGCCAGCAGCTTCGGCGGATCAGATACGCAGTATTTT. This translates into CASSFGGSDTQYF. Filled out from reference TRBV5-1 and TRBJ2-3, the complete variable domain reads KAGVTQTPRYLIKTRGQQVTLSCSPISGHRSVSWYQQTPGQGLQFLFEYFSETQRNKGNFPGRFSGRQFSNSRSEMNVSTLELGDSALYLCASSFGGSDTQYFGPGTRLTVL.

The genes are TRBV7-6 and TRBJ1-5; possibly TRBD1 for D (5 bases). This CDR3 contains 15 residues. CDR1 SGHVS and CDR2 FNYEAQ come from the germline V gene. V lost 0 bases, J lost 5 bases, and 11 bases lay in between. CDR3 sequence: CASSLAGGEYQPQHF. Written as DNA, the CDR3 is TGTGCCAGCAGCTTAGCGGGGGGAGAATATCAGCCCCAGCATTTT.

In this sample, this clone turned up once. The chain combines TRBV28 with TRBJ1-2, with TRBD1 identical over 9 bases. The CDR3 length is 13 residues. CDR1 and CDR2 from the germline V gene are MDHEN and SYDVKM. Trimming took 7 bases from V and 4 from J; bases not matched to a gene: 4. The CDR3 DNA follows: TGTGCCAGCAAGACAGGGGGTATCTATGGCTACACCTTC. Translated: CASKTGGIYGYTF.

This clone turned up a few times. The chain carries TRBV4-2 and TRBJ2-2; a possible D gene is TRBD2 (5 bases). This CDR3 region has 14 residues. Germline assignment: CDR1 LGHNA and CDR2 YNFKEQ. Trimming took 0 bases from V and 7 from J, leaving 9 bases between them. The CDR3, as DNA: TGTGCCAGCAGCCAAGATACCCGGGGCGGGGAGCTGTTTTTT. Residues: CASSQDTRGGELFF.